The entry that follows covers one TCR beta chain sequence. Its antigen is unidentified. Autoimmunity was present in every CD3G-deficient patient, worse in two. Patients, 2 to 39 years old, had expanded memory T-cell proportions. The sample belongs to a study of regulatory T cells. Broader study findings: In patients, unique TRB V-J pairs were restricted and V/J usage skewed, especially in Tregs.

V lost 0 bases and J lost 7, with 7 bases in between. CDR3 length: 13 amino acids. In germline, CDR1 is KGHSY, CDR2 FQNENV. The PCR used 52 TRBV and 13 TRBJ primers. Data came from immunoSEQ multiplex PCR; TCRdb stores just in-frame clones and leaves some out. The top ten clones hold roughly 32% of a sample with 15,000 to 20,000 clones, around 90% of them seen once. This receptor was obtained from a person aged 18 to 30 with CD3G deficiency. Sequencing was performed on CD8+ T cells sorted from blood. J is TRBJ1-5 and V is TRBV16; D is possibly TRBD1 (5 bases). For the CDR3, the DNA is TGTGCCAGCAGCCAATCAAAGGGGCAGCCCCAGCATTTT. This translates into CASSQSKGQPQHF. The whole variable domain, filled in from reference TRBV16 and TRBJ1-5, reads GEEVAQTPKHLVRGEGQKAKLYCAPIKGHSYVFWYQQVLKNEFKFLISFQNENVFDETGMPKERFSAKCLPNSPCSLEIQATKLEDSAVYFCASSQSKGQPQHFGDGTRLSIL.